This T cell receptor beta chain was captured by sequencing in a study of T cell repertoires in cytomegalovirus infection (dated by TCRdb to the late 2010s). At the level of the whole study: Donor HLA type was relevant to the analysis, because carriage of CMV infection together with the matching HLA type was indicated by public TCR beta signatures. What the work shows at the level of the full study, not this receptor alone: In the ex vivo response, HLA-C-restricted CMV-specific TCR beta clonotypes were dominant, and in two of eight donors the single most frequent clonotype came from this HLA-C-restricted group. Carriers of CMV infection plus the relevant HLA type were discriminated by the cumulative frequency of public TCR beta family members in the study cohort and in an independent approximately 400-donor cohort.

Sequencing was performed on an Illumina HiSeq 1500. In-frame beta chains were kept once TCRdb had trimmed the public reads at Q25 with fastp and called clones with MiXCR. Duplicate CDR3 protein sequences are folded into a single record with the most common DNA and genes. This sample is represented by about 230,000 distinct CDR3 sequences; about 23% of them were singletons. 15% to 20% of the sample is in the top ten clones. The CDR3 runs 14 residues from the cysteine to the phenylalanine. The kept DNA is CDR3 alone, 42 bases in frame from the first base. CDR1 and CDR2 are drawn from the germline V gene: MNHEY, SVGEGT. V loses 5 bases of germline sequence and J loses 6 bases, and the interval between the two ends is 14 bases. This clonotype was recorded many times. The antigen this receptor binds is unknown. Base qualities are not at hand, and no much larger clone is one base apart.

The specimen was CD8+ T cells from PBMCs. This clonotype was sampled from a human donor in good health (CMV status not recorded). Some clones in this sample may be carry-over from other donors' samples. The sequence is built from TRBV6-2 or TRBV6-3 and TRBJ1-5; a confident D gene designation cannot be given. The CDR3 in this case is CASSPLYGSQPQHF. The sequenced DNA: TGTGCCAGCAGTCCCCTTTACGGGAGTCAGCCCCAGCATTTT.